This T cell receptor (beta chain) was found in a study of human thymus T cells. Study-level results: Gene usage for V and J segments appeared biased in thymic and blood repertoires.

In corrective heart surgery, resections were taken, and these provided the thymus tissue. On this clone itself: Its antigen is undetermined.

Trimming removed 0 bases at V and 5 bases at J, with 14 bases between. The CDR3 has 15 residues. CDR1 is SGHRS and CDR2 is YFSETQ in the germline V gene. Profiling relied on immunoSEQ multiplex PCR, and the TCRdb table lists in-frame clones only, not all of them. This table has roughly 120,000 clones, more than 90% appearing once. This TCR came from a boy less than two years old with a congenital heart defect but otherwise immunologically healthy. The specimen sequenced was thymus tissue. The chain uses TRBV5-1 and TRBJ2-5, with a weak D call TRBD2 (5 bases). DNA for the CDR3: TGCGCCAGCAGCTTGGTCCCGGGGTGGATGGAGACCCAGTACTTC. This codes for CASSLVPGWMETQYF.